The rows below give T cell receptor beta chains drawn from one sample of a study of shared clonotypes between healthy human individuals. Repertoires were generated with immunoSEQ multiplex PCR, while TCRdb's copy carries only in-frame clones and drops some. The sample shows about 1.9 million clones, about 93% of them seen only once. The sequenced sample was naive CD8+ T cells from PBMCs. Receptors originate from a man aged 18-30 years in good health. Some clones in this sample may be carry-over from other donors' samples. CDR3s include the opening cysteine and the closing phenylalanine or tryptophan. D genes are given only for firm matches. Not every row has a clone size; where given, it reads once, few, many or a size class.

J gene | clone size | V gene | D gene | CDR3 length | CDR3 DNA | CDR3 protein
TRBJ2-1 | . | TRBV10-3 | . | 12 | TGTGGAGCTTCCCCCTCCTACAATGAGCAGTTCTTC | CGASPSYNEQFF
TRBJ2-3 | . | TRBV7-6 | . | 12 | TGTGCCAGCAGCTCGAGGACAGATACGCAGTATTTT | CASSSRTDTQYF
TRBJ2-1 | . | TRBV15 | . | 15 | TGTGCCACCAGCAGAGATGGGAGACATGACAATGAGCAGTTCTTC | CATSRDGRHDNEQFF
TRBJ2-7 | . | TRBV11-2 | TRBD1 | 16 | TGTGCCAGCAGCTCGAGTCTGGGACAGGGGGCCTACGAGCAGTACTTC | CASSSSLGQGAYEQYF
TRBJ2-1 | . | TRBV4-3 | . | 15 | TGCGCCAGCAGCCAATGGACAGTTACGTACAATGAGCAGTTCTTC | CASSQWTVTYNEQFF
TRBJ2-7 | . | TRBV4-2 | . | 13 | TGTGCCAGCAGCCAAGAACTAAGCTACGAGCAGTACTTC | CASSQELSYEQYF
TRBJ2-7 | . | TRBV11-2 | . | 11 | TGTGCCAGCAGTTATACCCACGAGCAGTACTTC | CASSYTHEQYF
TRBJ2-2 | . | TRBV7-3 | . | 15 | TGTGCCAGCAGCTTATTTTACGGGAACACCGGGGAGCTGTTTTTT | CASSLFYGNTGELFF
TRBJ2-3 | . | TRBV4-1 | . | 15 | TGCGCCAGCAGCCAAGATCGTGGGACCACAGATACGCAGTATTTT | CASSQDRGTTDTQYF
TRBJ1-5 | . | TRBV9 | . | 15 | TGTGCCAGCAGCGCCCAGGGCCTTAGCAATCAGCCCCAGCATTTT | CASSAQGLSNQPQHF
TRBJ2-6 | once | TRBV11-2 | TRBD1 | 19 | TGTGCCAGCAGCGGGCGGCCCGGGACAGGGTGGGTCGGGGCCAACGTCCTGACTTTC | CASSGRPGTGWVGANVLTF
TRBJ1-4 | . | TRBV28 | TRBD1 | 16 | TGTGCCAGCAGTCGGGACAGCCCTGCAACTAATGAAAAACTGTTTTTT | CASSRDSPATNEKLFF
TRBJ1-5 | . | TRBV6-1 | TRBD1 | 14 | TGTGCCAGCAGAGACAGGGGCGGCAATCAGCCCCAGCATTTT | CASRDRGGNQPQHF
TRBJ2-3 | . | TRBV9 | . | 15 | TGTGCCAGCAGCGTAGCTGGGGCGGCGGGAGATACGCAGTATTTT | CASSVAGAAGDTQYF
TRBJ2-7 | once | TRBV7-2 | . | 16 | TGTGCCAGCAGCTTAGCTAGTGTGAGCGGAGCCTACGAGCAGTACTTC | CASSLASVSGAYEQYF
TRBJ2-7 | . | TRBV6-1 | TRBD2 | 12 | TGTGCCAGCAGTGAAGCGGGGGGGGAGCAGTACTTC | CASSEAGGEQYF
TRBJ2-7 | once | TRBV7-9 | TRBD2 | 16 | TGTGCCAGCAGCTCTTCTAGCGGGAGGGCCTTCGGCGAGCAGTACTTC | CASSSSSGRAFGEQYF
TRBJ1-1 | . | TRBV4-1 | . | 17 | TGCGCCAGCAGCCAAGAAGGAACGACGGTAGTAGGCACTGAAGCTTTCTTT | CASSQEGTTVVGTEAFF
TRBJ1-1 | . | TRBV30 | . | 10 | TGTGCCGGTTTAAAAGAGGAAGCTTTCTTT | CAGLKEEAFF
TRBJ2-1 | once | TRBV29-1 | . | 11 | TGCAGCGTTGACATTTACAATGAGCAGTTCTTC | CSVDIYNEQFF
TRBJ1-1 | . | TRBV28 | . | 11 | TGTGCCGGGGTTAGGGGCACTGAAGCTTTCTTT | CAGVRGTEAFF
TRBJ2-3 | . | TRBV4-2 | TRBD2 | 15 | TGTGCCAGCAGCCAATCCTTAGCGGGAGGAAATACGCAGTATTTT | CASSQSLAGGNTQYF
TRBJ2-1 | . | TRBV27 | . | 16 | TGTGCCAGCAGTTTATGGGCGGAGAGCTCCTACAATGAGCAGTTCTTC | CASSLWAESSYNEQFF
TRBJ2-1 | . | TRBV2 | . | 11 | TGTGCCAGCAGTGAAGGGGGCGAGCAGTTCTTC | CASSEGGEQFF
TRBJ1-1 | . | TRBV7-9 | . | 13 | TGTGCCAGCACTTGGGCGGCGAACACTGAAGCTTTCTTT | CASTWAANTEAFF
TRBJ1-1 | . | TRBV7-9 | TRBD1 | 15 | TGTGCCAGCAGCTTACCCGGGACAGGGGGCGTGAAAGCTTTCTTT | CASSLPGTGGVKAFF
TRBJ2-1 | . | TRBV7-8 | . | 13 | TGTGCCAGCAGCTTAGGCAGCTCCAATGAGCAGTTCTTC | CASSLGSSNEQFF
TRBJ2-7 | once | TRBV5-1 | . | 14 | TGCGCCAGCAGCTTGGATAGGAAGGGAAACGAGCAGTACTTC | CASSLDRKGNEQYF
TRBJ2-6 | . | TRBV4-2 | . | 17 | TGTGCCAGCAGCCAAGATCCCTCAGGATCTGGGGCCAACGTCCTGACTTTC | CASSQDPSGSGANVLTF
TRBJ2-2 | once | TRBV5-1 | TRBD1 | 17 | TGCGCCAGCAGCTTGGGGCTCAGGGGGCCGAACACCGGGGAGCTGTTTTTT | CASSLGLRGPNTGELFF
TRBJ2-1 | . | TRBV7-6 | TRBD2 | 15 | TGTGCCAGCAGCCCGAGACTAGCGGGAGTAAGTGAGCAGTTCTTC | CASSPRLAGVSEQFF
TRBJ1-2 | once | TRBV5-1 | . | 14 | TGCGCCAGCAGCTTGGTCGACAGCGACTATGGCTACACCTTC | CASSLVDSDYGYTF
TRBJ2-1 | . | TRBV7-9 | . | 16 | TGTGCCAGCAGCTTAGACGCAGGGGCTAGATACAATGAGCAGTTCTTC | CASSLDAGARYNEQFF
TRBJ2-5 | . | TRBV6-1 | . | 15 | TGTGCCGGCAAGGTGGGTGGAAGGGGGGAGGAGACCCAGTACTTC | CAGKVGGRGEETQYF
TRBJ2-3 | . | TRBV30 | TRBD1 | 15 | TGTGCCTGGAGTGTAGAACAGGGGGCGGGTGATACGCAGTATTTT | CAWSVEQGAGDTQYF
TRBJ2-1 | . | TRBV28 | TRBD2 | 16 | TGTGCCACCAGCCCCGAACTAGCGGGAATAGTCTATGAGCAGTTCTTC | CATSPELAGIVYEQFF
TRBJ1-1 | . | TRBV7-6 | . | 16 | TGTGCCAGCAGCTTAGAAGGGGAGGGGGAAAACACTGAAGCTTTCTTT | CASSLEGEGENTEAFF
TRBJ1-1 | . | TRBV19 | . | 15 | TGTGCCAGTAGTAGCGTCCCAGGGGCGAGGACTGAAGCTTTCTTT | CASSSVPGARTEAFF
TRBJ1-6 | . | TRBV28 | TRBD1 | 21 | TGTGCCAGCAGTTTCAAAAAACCGGACAGGGGGATCAGGTCCTATAATTCACCCCTCCACTTT | CASSFKKPDRGIRSYNSPLHF
TRBJ2-3 | . | TRBV19 | . | 16 | TGTGCCAGTAGTGCAAACAGGCCCCTCAAGCGAGATACGCAGTATTTT | CASSANRPLKRDTQYF
TRBJ2-3 | . | TRBV14 | TRBD2 | 17 | TGTGCCAGCAGCCAAGATACCGCGGGAGCCCCCACAGATACGCAGTATTTT | CASSQDTAGAPTDTQYF
TRBJ2-1 | . | TRBV19 | TRBD2 | 16 | TGTGCCAGTAGTGCCCACCTAGCGGGAGTCGGGAATGAGCAGTTCTTC | CASSAHLAGVGNEQFF
TRBJ2-7 | . | TRBV27 | TRBD2 | 17 | TGTGCCAGCAGTTTCCTCGGGACTAGCGGGGTGAACTACGAGCAGTACTTC | CASSFLGTSGVNYEQYF